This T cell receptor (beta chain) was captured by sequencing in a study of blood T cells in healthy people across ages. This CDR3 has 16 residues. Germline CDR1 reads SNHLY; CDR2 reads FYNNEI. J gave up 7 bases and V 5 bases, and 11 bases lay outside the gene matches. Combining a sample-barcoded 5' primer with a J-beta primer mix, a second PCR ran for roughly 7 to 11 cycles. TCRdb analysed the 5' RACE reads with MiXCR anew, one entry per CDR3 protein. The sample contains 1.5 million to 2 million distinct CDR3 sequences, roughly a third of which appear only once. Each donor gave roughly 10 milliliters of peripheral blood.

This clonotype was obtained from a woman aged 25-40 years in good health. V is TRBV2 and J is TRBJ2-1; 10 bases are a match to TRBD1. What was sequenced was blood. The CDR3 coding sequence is TGTGCCAGCAGTCAATTCCGGGACAGGGGAGTAAATGAGCAGTTCTTC. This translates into CASSQFRDRGVNEQFF. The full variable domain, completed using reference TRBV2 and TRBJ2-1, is EPEVTQTPSHQVTQMGQEVILRCVPISNHLYFYWYRQILGQKVEFLVSFYNNEISEKSEIFDDQFSVERPDGSNFTLKIRSTKLEDSAMYFCASSQFRDRGVNEQFFGPGTRLTVL.